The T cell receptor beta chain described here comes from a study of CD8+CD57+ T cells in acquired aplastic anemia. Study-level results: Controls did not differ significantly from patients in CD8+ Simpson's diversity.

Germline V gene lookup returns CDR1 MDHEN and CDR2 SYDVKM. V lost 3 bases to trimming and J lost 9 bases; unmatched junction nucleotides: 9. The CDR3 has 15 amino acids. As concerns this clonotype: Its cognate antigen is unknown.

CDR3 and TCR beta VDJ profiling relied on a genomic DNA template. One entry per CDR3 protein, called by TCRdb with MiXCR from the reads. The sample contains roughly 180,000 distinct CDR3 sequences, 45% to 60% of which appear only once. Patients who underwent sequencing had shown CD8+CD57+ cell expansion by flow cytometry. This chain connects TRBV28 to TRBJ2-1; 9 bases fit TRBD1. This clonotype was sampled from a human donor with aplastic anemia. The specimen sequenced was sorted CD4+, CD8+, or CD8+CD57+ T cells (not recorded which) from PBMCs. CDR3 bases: TGTGCCAGCAGTTTGTCGGGACAGGGTGAACGTGAGCAGTTCTTC. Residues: CASSLSGQGEREQFF.